These 31 T cell receptor beta chains originate from one sample sequenced in a study of PD-L1 blockade in urothelial cancer (TCRdb year 2017). Library prep was done by the immunoSEQ multiplex PCR assay. TCRdb obtained this table from immuneACCESS and retained in-frame rearrangements with V and J assigned. These tables miss some clones; where compared with another copy, unresolved V genes account for less than half of the shortfall, and the remainder is unexplained. This sample holds fewer than 50,000 clones; approximately 90% were observed only once. The ten largest make up approximately 8.3% of the sample. Specimen: PBMCs, collected around atezolizumab (anti-PD-L1) treatment. These TCRs come from a man in his sixties or seventies with urothelial cancer.

DNA for the CDR3: TGTGCCAGCAGTGAAGACAGGGTAGGACCCCAGCATTTT. It codes for CASSEDRVGPQHF. The genes are TRBV6-1 and TRBJ1-5; D may be TRBD1 (6 bases). Per germline, CDR1 MNHNS and CDR2 SASEGT. V lost 1 base to trimming and J lost 10 bases, with 11 bases between them. The CDR3 contains 13 residues.

Written as DNA, the CDR3 is TGTGCCAGCAGGATTCAGGTCCCGAACACTGAAGCTTTCTTT. Translating it yields CASRIQVPNTEAFF. V gene TRBV6-5 combines with J gene TRBJ1-1, with D hard to call. CDR3 length equals 14 residues. The V end was cut by 6 bases, the J end by 1 base, with 12 bases between. In germline, CDR1 is MNHEY, CDR2 SVGAGI.

The chain has TRBV28 and TRBJ2-2; D is undetermined. Deletions cut 4 bases from V and 0 bases from J, with 9 bases between. Germline-derived CDR1 and CDR2 are MDHEN and SYDVKM. The CDR3 consists of 15 residues. The CDR3 DNA reads as TGTGCCAGCAGTTCACGGAGACCGAACACCGGGGAGCTGTTTTTT. This codes for CASSSRRPNTGELFF.

The DNA of the CDR3 is TGTGCCAGCAGCTTAGAAAGGGGCATGAACACTGAAGCTTTCTTT. It specifies CASSLERGMNTEAFF. The V gene is TRBV7-2, the J gene TRBJ1-1, with D possibly matching TRBD1 (5 bases). V lost 1 base to trimming and J lost 0 bases, with 9 bases between them. In germline, CDR1 is SGHTA, CDR2 FQGNSA. The CDR3 loop spans 15 amino acids.

To note about this clone: This same CDR3 is encoded by further DNA sequences in the sample. The chain employs TRBV27 and TRBJ2-3, with unresolved D. Germline values: CDR1 MNHEY, CDR2 SMNVEV (reference sequence). Trimming cost V 5 bases and J 5 bases, with 5 bases left between them. CDR3 length: 11 amino acids. CDR3: CASSRGDTQYF. DNA for the CDR3: TGTGCCAGCAGTCGCGGAGATACGCAGTATTTT.

This chain links TRBV7-8 with TRBJ2-7, with a tentative D call TRBD1 (6 bases). This CDR3 spans 15 amino acids. V dropped 5 bases and J dropped 2 bases, with 16 bases sitting between them. Germline lookup yields CDR1 SGHVS and CDR2 FQNEAQ. The CDR3 here is CASSPGQLYTYEQYF. The CDR3 region has the DNA TGTGCCAGCAGCCCTGGACAGTTATATACCTACGAGCAGTACTTC.

The chain recombines TRBV29-1 with TRBJ2-3; 9 bases match TRBD2. J lost 7 bases, V lost 4 bases, and 9 bases had no gene match. CDR3 length: 14 residues. Germline CDR1 reads SQVTM; CDR2 reads ANQGSEA. The CDR3 loop is CSVGGSGSTNTQYF. DNA for the CDR3: TGCAGCGTTGGGGGTAGCGGGAGTACGAATACGCAGTATTTT.

The J gene is TRBJ2-2, the V gene TRBV15, with 8 bases aligning to TRBD2. The J segment lost 3 bases and the V segment lost 3 bases, leaving 3 bases of the junction unmatched. This CDR3 has 15 residues. CDR1 LNHNV and CDR2 YYDKDF come from the germline V gene (reference sequence). Written as DNA, the CDR3 is TGTGCCACCAGCAGGGGAGCGGGAGACACCGGGGAGCTGTTTTTT. Residues: CATSRGAGDTGELFF.

CDR3 residues: CASSFLTGGPSGELFF. The CDR3 DNA sequence: TGTGCCAGCAGCTTTCTCACGGGAGGGCCTTCTGGGGAGCTGTTTTTT. The chain links TRBV7-3 to TRBJ2-2; 8 bases match TRBD2. Trimming cost V 3 bases and J 8 bases; bases outside gene matches: 11. The CDR3 loop spans 16 amino acids. Germline-derived CDR1 and CDR2 are SGHTA and FQGTGA.

The chain has TRBV7-3 and TRBJ2-2; TRBD2 matches 8 bases. The trim removed 5 bases at V and 4 bases at J, leaving 3 bases unmatched. This CDR3 comprises 14 residues. Per germline, CDR1 SGHTA and CDR2 FQGTGA. CDR3 loop: CASSQTSGTGELFF. The CDR3 region has the DNA TGTGCCAGCAGCCAAACTAGCGGCACCGGGGAGCTGTTTTTT.

The CDR3 DNA reads TGTGCCAGCAGCTTTTCCGGGACAGACCCACTAGAGCAGTTCTTC. Translating gives CASSFSGTDPLEQFF. V usage is TRBV7-3 and J usage is TRBJ2-1, with 7 bases fitting TRBD1. Germline loops: CDR1 SGHTA, CDR2 FQGTGA. Trimming took 3 bases from V and 10 from J; bases not matched to a gene: 12. The CDR3 contains 15 residues.

This clone was picked up one time. The chain carries TRBV7-9 and TRBJ2-1; D gene unclear. The CDR3 has 12 amino acids. CDR1 and CDR2 from the germline V gene are SEHNR and FQNEAQ (reference sequence). Trimming took off 5 bases at V and 9 bases at J, with 11 bases between the two ends. CDR3 sequence: CASSLRWSEQFF. The DNA of the CDR3 is TGTGCCAGCAGCCTTAGGTGGAGTGAGCAGTTCTTC.

The count of this clone is one. The chain links TRBV19 to TRBJ1-5; D not resolved. V was trimmed by 6 bases and J by 4 bases, leaving 13 bases between them. The V gene's germline CDR1 is LNHDA and CDR2 SQIVND (reference sequence). The CDR3 spans 14 residues. Written as DNA, the CDR3 is TGTGCCAGTAGGGCGGAGCTAGGAAATCAGCCCCAGCATTTT. Translation gives CASRAELGNQPQHF. Using reference TRBV19 and TRBJ1-5 for the parts outside the CDR3, the full variable domain is DGGITQSPKYLFRKEGQNVTLSCEQNLNHDAMYWYRQDPGQGLRLIYYSQIVNDFQKGDIAEGYSVSREKKESFPLTVTSAQKNPTAFYLCASRAELGNQPQHFGDGTRLSIL.

The genes are TRBV2 and TRBJ1-1, with D unresolved. V was shortened by 11 bases and J by 6 bases, with 19 bases between the two germline ends. CDR3 length equals 13 residues. CDR1 and CDR2 from the germline V gene are SNHLY and FYNNEI. The CDR3 DNA follows: TGTGCCGGACTAGAGGGTAGGGAGTCTGAAGCTTTCTTT. Translation gives CAGLEGRESEAFF.

The chain recombines TRBV28 with TRBJ2-7, with a weak D call TRBD2 (5 bases). The CDR3 spans 14 residues. Germline V lookup: CDR1 MDHEN, CDR2 SYDVKM. V dropped 4 bases and J dropped 3 bases, with 13 bases sitting between them. This CDR3 reads CASSYAGSLYEQYF. CDR3 nucleotides: TGTGCCAGCAGTTACGCGGGCAGCCTCTACGAGCAGTACTTC. Using reference TRBV28 and TRBJ2-7 for the parts outside the CDR3, the full variable domain is DVKVTQSSRYLVKRTGEKVFLECVQDMDHENMFWYRQDPGLGLRLIYFSYDVKMKEKGDIPEGYSVSREKKERFSLILESASTNQTSMYLCASSYAGSLYEQYFGPGTRLTVT.

The rearrangement joins TRBV10-1 to TRBJ2-3, with TRBD2 identical over 8 bases. The V gene end was trimmed by 3 bases and the J gene end by 2 bases; junction bases not matched to a gene: 7. CDR3 size: 16 residues. CDR1 WNHNN and CDR2 SYGVQD come from the germline V gene (reference sequence). CDR3 region: CASSDPTSGFTDTQYF. In DNA, the CDR3 is TGCGCCAGCAGTGACCCAACTAGCGGTTTCACAGATACGCAGTATTTT.

The chain employs TRBV10-1 and TRBJ1-1; TRBD1 matches 11 bases. This CDR3 region has 13 residues. V trimming: 4 bases; J trimming: 6 bases; junction bases outside the gene matches: 1. The germline CDR1 and CDR2 sequences are WNHNN and SYGVQD (reference sequence). The CDR3 sequence: CASSGTGGSEAFF. For the CDR3, the DNA is TGCGCCAGCAGTGGGACAGGGGGCTCTGAAGCTTTCTTT.

This clone came up once. The V and J genes are TRBV9 and TRBJ2-5, with D possibly TRBD2 on 5 matching bases. The germline V gene has CDR1 SGDLS and CDR2 YYNGEE. This CDR3 is built from 13 residues. With 1 base removed from V and 5 bases from J, the gap between germline ends came to 9 bases. CDR3 DNA sequence: TGTGCCAGCAGCGTACGGGATGCGGAGACCCAGTACTTC. Amino acids: CASSVRDAETQYF.

V gene TRBV6-1 combines with J gene TRBJ1-1; D is unclear. Germline CDR1 reads MNHNS; CDR2 reads SASEGT. This CDR3 contains 13 residues. V dropped 7 bases and J dropped 1 base, with 10 bases sitting between them. This CDR3 reads CASNMVANTEAFF. CDR3 DNA: TGTGCCAGCAATATGGTGGCGAACACTGAAGCTTTCTTT.

V usage is TRBV11-2 and J usage is TRBJ1-1, with D unresolved. The germline V gene encodes CDR1 SGHAT and CDR2 FQNNGV. The CDR3 runs to 14 residues. Between the trimmed V and J ends, which lost 0 bases and 3 bases, there was a span of 8 bases. The CDR3 sequence is CASSLEGSYTEAFF. DNA of the CDR3: TGTGCCAGCAGCTTAGAGGGCAGTTACACTGAAGCTTTCTTT. Filled out from reference TRBV11-2 and TRBJ1-1, the complete variable domain reads EAGVAQSPRYKIIEKRQSVAFWCNPISGHATLYWYQQILGQGPKLLIQFQNNGVVDDSQLPKDRFSAERLKGVDSTLKIQPAKLEDSAVYLCASSLEGSYTEAFFGQGTRLTVV.

The J gene is TRBJ2-7, the V gene TRBV18; no definite D call. The CDR3 has 14 residues. Trimming cost V 1 base and J 2 bases, with 9 bases left between them. Germline assignment: CDR1 KGHSH and CDR2 LQKENI. The DNA for the CDR3 is TGTGCCAGCTCACCACTGTCGCTAACCTACGAGCAGTACTTC. This encodes CASSPLSLTYEQYF.

This chain uses TRBV28 with TRBJ2-3; TRBD2 agrees at 8 bases. The CDR3 contains 16 residues. With 1 base clipped from V and 2 bases from J, the junction kept 5 bases outside the gene matches. Per germline, CDR1 MDHEN and CDR2 SYDVKM. The CDR3 region is CASSLSLGGATDTQYF. Here the CDR3 DNA reads TGTGCCAGCAGTTTATCCCTCGGGGGGGCCACAGATACGCAGTATTTT.

The rearrangement joins TRBV2 to TRBJ1-5; 8 nucleotides agree with TRBD1. CDR1 is SNHLY and CDR2 is FYNNEI in the germline V gene. The junction had 10 bases not matched to a gene; V was cut back by 8 bases and J by 7 bases. This CDR3 is built from 14 residues. The CDR3 region has the DNA TGTGCCAGCGGGCGGCAGGGGGCAAGACAGCCCCAGCATTTT. It is translated as CASGRQGARQPQHF.

The chain joins TRBV28 to TRBJ2-3; 8 positions match TRBD1. The CDR3 loop spans 16 amino acids. V shed 2 bases and J 6 bases; nucleotides not matched to a gene: 10. The germline CDR1 and CDR2 sequences are MDHEN and SYDVKM. The CDR3 sequence is CASSLMGAGGWDTQYF. The CDR3 DNA sequence: TGTGCCAGCAGTTTAATGGGGGCAGGGGGCTGGGATACGCAGTATTTT.

This clone was counted a single time. The rearrangement uses TRBV10-3 and TRBJ2-2; 7 bases map to TRBD2. CDR3 size: 13 residues. Germline CDR1 reads ENHRY; CDR2 reads SYGVKD. With 8 bases clipped from V and 5 bases from J, the junction kept 5 bases outside the gene matches. Written as DNA, the CDR3 is TGTGCCATCTACGGCGGGGGAACCGGGGAGCTGTTTTTT. Protein product: CAIYGGGTGELFF.

The chain is built from TRBV18 and TRBJ1-1; 8 bases align to TRBD1. V shed 8 bases, J shed 4 bases, and the junction held 9 bases outside the gene matches. Germline values: CDR1 KGHSH, CDR2 LQKENI. The CDR3 sequence is 14 residues long. The CDR3 protein is CASQGQGTGTEAFF. CDR3 bases: TGTGCCAGCCAAGGACAGGGTACAGGCACTGAAGCTTTCTTT.

The chain recombines TRBV25-1 with TRBJ2-2, with D possibly being TRBD1 (6 bases). The germline V gene encodes CDR1 MGHDK and CDR2 SYGVNS. The CDR3 spans 15 residues. Trimming removed 2 bases at V and 5 bases at J, with 12 bases between. The DNA for the CDR3 is TGTGCCAGCAGTGAAGGCCACAGGGAGACCGGGGAGCTGTTTTTT. Protein product: CASSEGHRETGELFF.

The chain joins TRBV6-1 to TRBJ2-4; 10 positions match TRBD2. V shed 0 bases and J 0 bases; nucleotides not matched to a gene: 2. The germline V gene has CDR1 MNHNS and CDR2 SASEGT. CDR3 length equals 17 residues. The CDR3 is CASSEALAGVAKNIQYF. As DNA, the CDR3 is TGTGCCAGCAGTGAAGCGCTAGCGGGGGTAGCCAAAAACATTCAGTACTTC.

The chain combines TRBV11-2 with TRBJ1-2, with D tentatively TRBD1 (6 bases). Germline assignment: CDR1 SGHAT and CDR2 FQNNGV. This CDR3 contains 14 residues. V dropped 3 bases and J dropped 2 bases, with 10 bases sitting between them. CDR3 DNA: TGTGCCAGCAGCTTGGATGACAGGAACTATGGCTACACCTTC. Protein sequence: CASSLDDRNYGYTF.

The chain is built from TRBV27 and TRBJ1-1; TRBD1 agrees at 10 bases. This CDR3 spans 13 amino acids. CDR1 and CDR2 (germline): MNHEY, SMNVEV (reference sequence). V dropped 5 bases and J dropped 11; count of bases not matched to a gene: 8. The CDR3: CASSTLDRGIAFF. For the CDR3, the DNA is TGTGCCAGCAGTACCCTGGACAGGGGGATTGCTTTCTTT.

The V and J genes are TRBV29-1 and TRBJ2-7; weak D call: TRBD2 (5 bases). Per the germline V gene, CDR1 is SQVTM and CDR2 is ANQGSEA. Between the trimmed V and J ends, which lost 7 bases and 3 bases, there was a span of 13 bases. The CDR3 sequence is 12 residues long. The CDR3 nucleotides read TGCAGCGCAGGAGGAGGAAACTACGAGCAGTACTTC. Protein: CSAGGGNYEQYF.